The rows below give T cell receptor beta chains drawn from one sample of a study of cytomegalovirus exposure and HLA in healthy donors. The data were produced by immunoSEQ multiplex PCR, yet TCRdb's version contains in-frame clones alone and is incomplete. The sample records 120,000 or so clones, about 83% being singletons. Material: PBMCs. These receptors all come from a man between 25 and 39 years old in good health and CMV-seronegative. Both conserved end residues are part of each CDR3. Fields, in order: clone size, J gene, D gene, V gene, CDR3 protein, CDR3 DNA. The D gene is left open where the match is weak. A clone size is listed for some rows: how often the clone was seen (once, few, many), or a class if it is expanded.

>NA|TRBJ2-7|NA|TRBV7-9
CASSLAHPASEQYF
TGTGCCAGCAGCTTAGCTCATCCAGCGAGCGAGCAGTACTTC
>NA|TRBJ2-7|TRBD2|TRBV19
CASSSGTSSYEQYF
TGTGCCAGTAGTTCCGGGACTAGCTCTTACGAGCAGTACTTC
>once|TRBJ1-1|NA|TRBV11-1
CASSTDILVRGLNTEAFF
TGTGCCAGCAGCACAGACATCTTGGTTCGAGGGTTGAACACTGAAGCTTTCTTT
>NA|TRBJ1-2|NA|TRBV19
CASSLESRYGYTF
TGTGCCAGTAGCCTCGAGAGCAGGTATGGCTACACCTTC
>NA|TRBJ2-7|NA|TRBV6-5
CASRNREGVHEQYF
TGTGCCAGCAGGAACCGGGAAGGAGTCCACGAGCAGTACTTC
>NA|TRBJ2-6|NA|TRBV4-2
CASSQAVSGANVLTF
TGTGCCAGCAGCCAAGCAGTCTCTGGGGCCAACGTCCTGACTTTC
>NA|TRBJ1-1|TRBD1|TRBV2
CASSDGTGLREAFF
TGTGCCAGCAGTGACGGGACAGGGTTGAGGGAAGCTTTCTTT
>NA|TRBJ2-5|TRBD1|TRBV7-9
CASSGTGVQETQYF
TGTGCCAGCAGCGGGACAGGGGTCCAAGAGACCCAGTACTTC
>NA|TRBJ2-5|TRBD2|TRBV9
CASSVEEAGGETQYF
TGTGCCAGCAGCGTAGAAGAGGCGGGGGGAGAGACCCAGTACTTC
>NA|TRBJ2-7|NA|TRBV7-9
CASSSAAPSEQYF
TGTGCCAGCAGCTCCGCGGCGCCCTCCGAGCAGTACTTC
>NA|TRBJ1-6|NA|TRBV7-9
CASSLMGGGGNSPLHF
TGTGCCAGCAGCTTAATGGGCGGGGGCGGTAATTCACCCCTCCACTTT
>NA|TRBJ2-7|TRBD2|TRBV28
CASPRGVLVYEQYF
TGTGCCAGCCCCCGGGGGGTCTTGGTCTACGAGCAGTACTTC
>few|TRBJ2-7|NA|TRBV4-1
CASSHGQGYEQYF
TGCGCCAGCAGCCATGGCCAGGGCTACGAGCAGTACTTC
>NA|TRBJ1-5|NA|TRBV5-6
CASSLTGGDRSNQPQHF
TGTGCCAGCAGCTTGACCGGGGGAGATCGTAGCAATCAGCCCCAGCATTTT
>NA|TRBJ2-7|TRBD2|TRBV6-5
CASSYSIAGGAGEQYF
TGTGCCAGCAGTTACTCGATAGCGGGAGGCGCCGGCGAGCAGTACTTC
>NA|TRBJ2-1|NA|TRBV19
CASSPQDPPLFF
TGTGCCAGTAGTCCACAGGACCCCCCCTTGTTCTTC
>NA|TRBJ1-5|NA|TRBV28
CASSFRSGQPQHF
TGTGCCAGCAGTTTTAGATCGGGTCAGCCCCAGCATTTT
>NA|TRBJ2-5|TRBD2|TRBV7-9
CASSTTGTSGGRKETQYF
TGTGCCAGCAGCACCACCGGGACTAGCGGGGGGCGGAAAGAGACCCAGTACTTC
>NA|TRBJ1-2|NA|TRBV5-8
CASSLNGGPNYGYTF
TGTGCCAGCAGCTTGAACGGAGGGCCTAACTATGGCTACACCTTC
>NA|TRBJ2-3|NA|TRBV6-6
CASSYPYTTDTQYF
TGTGCCAGCAGTTACCCTTACACAACAGATACGCAGTATTTT
>NA|TRBJ2-7|TRBD1|TRBV5-4
CASSDAGQGAREQYF
TGTGCCAGCAGCGACGCGGGACAGGGGGCCCGTGAGCAGTACTTC
>NA|TRBJ2-3|NA|TRBV6-5
CASSYSILLGTDTQYF
TGTGCCAGCAGTTACTCGATTCTTCTAGGTACAGATACGCAGTATTTT
>NA|TRBJ2-3|TRBD2|TRBV28
CASLRGGSGTDTQYF
TGTGCCAGCCTACGGGGGGGTTCGGGCACAGATACGCAGTATTTT
>few|TRBJ2-5|NA|TRBV15
CATQQERETQYF
TGTGCCACCCAACAGGAGAGAGAGACCCAGTACTTC
>NA|TRBJ1-5|TRBD1|TRBV2
CASGVGQGNNQPQHF
TGTGCCAGCGGGGTGGGACAGGGAAACAATCAGCCCCAGCATTTT
>NA|TRBJ1-4|TRBD1|TRBV28
CASGQGWEKLFF
TGTGCCAGTGGACAGGGGTGGGAAAAACTGTTTTTT
>NA|TRBJ1-5|NA|TRBV18
CASSRGQGNQPQHF
TGTGCCAGCTCACGCGGACAAGGCAATCAGCCCCAGCATTTT